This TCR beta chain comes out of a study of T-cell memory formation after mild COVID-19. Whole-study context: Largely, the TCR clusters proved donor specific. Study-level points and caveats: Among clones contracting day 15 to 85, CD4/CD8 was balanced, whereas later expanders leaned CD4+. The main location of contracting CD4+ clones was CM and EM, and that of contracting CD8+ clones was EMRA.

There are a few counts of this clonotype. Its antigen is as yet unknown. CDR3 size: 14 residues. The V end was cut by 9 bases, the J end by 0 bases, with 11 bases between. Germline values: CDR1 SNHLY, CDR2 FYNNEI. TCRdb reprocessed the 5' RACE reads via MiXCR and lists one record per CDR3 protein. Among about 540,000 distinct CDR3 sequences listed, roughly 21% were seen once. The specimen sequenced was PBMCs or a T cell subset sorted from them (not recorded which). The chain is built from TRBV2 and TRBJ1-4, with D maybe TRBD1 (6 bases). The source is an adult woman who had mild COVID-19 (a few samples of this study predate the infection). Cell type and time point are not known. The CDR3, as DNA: TGTGCCAGACAGGGCTCTGCAACTAATGAAAAACTGTTTTTT. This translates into CARQGSATNEKLFF.